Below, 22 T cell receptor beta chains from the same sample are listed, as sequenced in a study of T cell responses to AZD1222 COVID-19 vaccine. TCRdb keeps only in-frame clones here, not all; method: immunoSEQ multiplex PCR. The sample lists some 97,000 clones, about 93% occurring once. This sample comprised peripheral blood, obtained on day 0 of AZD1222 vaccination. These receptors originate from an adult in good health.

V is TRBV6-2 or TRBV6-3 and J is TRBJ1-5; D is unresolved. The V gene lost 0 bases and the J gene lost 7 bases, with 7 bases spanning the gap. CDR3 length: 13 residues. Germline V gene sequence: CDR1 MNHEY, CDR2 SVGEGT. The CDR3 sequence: CASSYSARQPQHF. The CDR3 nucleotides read TGTGCCAGCAGTTACTCCGCGAGGCAGCCCCAGCATTTT.

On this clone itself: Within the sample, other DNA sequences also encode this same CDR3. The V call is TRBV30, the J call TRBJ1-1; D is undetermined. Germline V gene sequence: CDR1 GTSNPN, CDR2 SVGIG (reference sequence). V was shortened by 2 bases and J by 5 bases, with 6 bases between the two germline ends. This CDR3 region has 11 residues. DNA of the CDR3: TGTGCCTGGAGTAGAAGTACTGAAGCTTTCTTT. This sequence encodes CAWSRSTEAFF.

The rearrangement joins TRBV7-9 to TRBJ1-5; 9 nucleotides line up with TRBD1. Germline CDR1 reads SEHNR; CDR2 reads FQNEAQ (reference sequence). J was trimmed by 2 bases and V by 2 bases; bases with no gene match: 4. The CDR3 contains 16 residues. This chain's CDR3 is CASSLSGQGGNQPQHF. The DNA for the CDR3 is TGTGCCAGCAGCTTATCGGGACAGGGAGGCAATCAGCCCCAGCATTTT. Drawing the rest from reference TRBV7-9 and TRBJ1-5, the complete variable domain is DTGVSQNPRHKITKRGQNVTFRCDPISEHNRLYWYRQTLGQGPEFLTYFQNEAQLEKSRLLSDRFSAERPKGSFSTLEIQRTEQGDSAMYLCASSLSGQGGNQPQHFGDGTRLSIL.

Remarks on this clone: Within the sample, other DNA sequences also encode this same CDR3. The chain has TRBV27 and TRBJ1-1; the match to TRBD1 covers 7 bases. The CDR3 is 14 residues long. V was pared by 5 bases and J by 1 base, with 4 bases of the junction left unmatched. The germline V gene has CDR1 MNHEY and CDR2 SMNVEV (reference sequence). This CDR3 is CASSTRTGNTEAFF. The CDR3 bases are TGTGCCAGCAGTACCAGGACAGGGAACACTGAAGCTTTCTTT.

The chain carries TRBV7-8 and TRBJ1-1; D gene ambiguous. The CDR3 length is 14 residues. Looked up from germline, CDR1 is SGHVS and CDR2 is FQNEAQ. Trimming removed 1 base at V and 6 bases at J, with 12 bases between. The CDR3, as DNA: TGTGCCAGCAGCTTAGGGCTCAGCCGGCCTGAAGCTTTCTTT. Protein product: CASSLGLSRPEAFF.

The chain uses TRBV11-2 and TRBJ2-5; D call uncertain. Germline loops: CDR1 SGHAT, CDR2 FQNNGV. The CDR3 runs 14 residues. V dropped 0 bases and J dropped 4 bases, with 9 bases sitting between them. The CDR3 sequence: CASSLDTLGETQYF. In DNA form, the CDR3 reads TGTGCCAGCAGCTTAGATACCCTTGGAGAGACCCAGTACTTC. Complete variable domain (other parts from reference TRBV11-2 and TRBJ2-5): EAGVAQSPRYKIIEKRQSVAFWCNPISGHATLYWYQQILGQGPKLLIQFQNNGVVDDSQLPKDRFSAERLKGVDSTLKIQPAKLEDSAVYLCASSLDTLGETQYFGPGTRLLVL.

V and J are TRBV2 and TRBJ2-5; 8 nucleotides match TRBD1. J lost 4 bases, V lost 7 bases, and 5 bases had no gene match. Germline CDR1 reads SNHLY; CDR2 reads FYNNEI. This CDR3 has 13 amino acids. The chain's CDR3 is CASNQDRGETQYF. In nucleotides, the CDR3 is TGTGCCAGCAACCAAGACAGGGGAGAGACCCAGTACTTC.

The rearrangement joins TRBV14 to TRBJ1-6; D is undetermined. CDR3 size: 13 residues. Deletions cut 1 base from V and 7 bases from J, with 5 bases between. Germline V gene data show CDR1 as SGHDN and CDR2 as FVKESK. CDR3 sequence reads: CASSQVRNSPLHF. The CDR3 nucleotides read TGTGCCAGCAGCCAAGTCAGAAATTCACCCCTCCACTTT. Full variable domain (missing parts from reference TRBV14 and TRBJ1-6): EAGVTQFPSHSVIEKGQTVTLRCDPISGHDNLYWYRRVMGKEIKFLLHFVKESKQDESGMPNNRFLAERTGGTYSTLKVQPAELEDSGVYFCASSQVRNSPLHFGNGTRLTVT.

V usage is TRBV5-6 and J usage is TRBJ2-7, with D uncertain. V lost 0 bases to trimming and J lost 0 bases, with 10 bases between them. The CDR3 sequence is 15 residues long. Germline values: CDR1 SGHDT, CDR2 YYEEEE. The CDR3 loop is CASSLGRLPSYEQYF. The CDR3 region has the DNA TGTGCCAGCAGCTTGGGGAGACTCCCCTCCTACGAGCAGTACTTC.

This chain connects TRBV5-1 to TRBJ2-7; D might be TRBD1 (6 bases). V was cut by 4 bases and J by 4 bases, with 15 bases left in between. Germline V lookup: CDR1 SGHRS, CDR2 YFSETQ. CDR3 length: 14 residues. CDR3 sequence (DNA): TGCGCCAGCAGCGTACAGGGATCGTCTTACGAGCAGTACTTC. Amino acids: CASSVQGSSYEQYF.

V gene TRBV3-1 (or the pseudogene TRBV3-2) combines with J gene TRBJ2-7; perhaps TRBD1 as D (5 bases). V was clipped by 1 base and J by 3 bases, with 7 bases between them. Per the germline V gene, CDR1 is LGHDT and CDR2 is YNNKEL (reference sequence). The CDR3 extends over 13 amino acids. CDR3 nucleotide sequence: TGTGCCAGCAGCCAAGGGGGCAACTACGAGCAGTACTTC. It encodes CASSQGGNYEQYF.

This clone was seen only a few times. CDR3 bases: TGTGCCAGCAGTGAAGTAACGAGGGGCGGTCCTGGTGGCTACACCTTC. The encoded protein is CASSEVTRGGPGGYTF. The rearrangement uses TRBV6-1 and TRBJ1-2; D possibly corresponds to TRBD1 (5 bases). Trimming stripped 1 base from V and 7 bases from J, with 19 bases between. Germline lookup yields CDR1 MNHNS and CDR2 SASEGT. The CDR3 is 16 amino acids.

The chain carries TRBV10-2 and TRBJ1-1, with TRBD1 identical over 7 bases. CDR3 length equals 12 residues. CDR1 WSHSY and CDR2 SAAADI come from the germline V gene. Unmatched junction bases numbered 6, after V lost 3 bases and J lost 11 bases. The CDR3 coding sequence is TGCGCCAGCAGTGACTCAGACAGGGAGGCTTTCTTT. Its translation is CASSDSDREAFF.

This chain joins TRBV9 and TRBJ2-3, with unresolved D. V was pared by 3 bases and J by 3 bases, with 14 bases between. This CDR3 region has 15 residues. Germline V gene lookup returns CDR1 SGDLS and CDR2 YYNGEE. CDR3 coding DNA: TGTGCCAGCAGCGCGGACCAAAAAGCTACAGATACGCAGTATTTT. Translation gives CASSADQKATDTQYF.

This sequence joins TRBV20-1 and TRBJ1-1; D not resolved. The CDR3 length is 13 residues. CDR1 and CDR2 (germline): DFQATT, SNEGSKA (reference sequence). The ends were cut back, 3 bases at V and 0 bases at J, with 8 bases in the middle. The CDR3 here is CSASPNLNTEAFF. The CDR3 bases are TGCAGTGCTAGTCCGAATTTGAACACTGAAGCTTTCTTT.

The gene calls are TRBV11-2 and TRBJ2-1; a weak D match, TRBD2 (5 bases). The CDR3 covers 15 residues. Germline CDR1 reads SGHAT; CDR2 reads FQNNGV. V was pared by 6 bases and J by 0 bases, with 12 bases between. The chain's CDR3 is CASRVVGSSYNEQFF. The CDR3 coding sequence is TGTGCCAGCAGGGTAGTAGGGAGCTCCTACAATGAGCAGTTCTTC.

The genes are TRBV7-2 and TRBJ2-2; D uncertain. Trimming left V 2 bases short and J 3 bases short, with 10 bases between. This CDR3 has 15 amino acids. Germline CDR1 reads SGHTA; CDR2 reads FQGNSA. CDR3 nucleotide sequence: TGTGCCAGCAGCTTATACCGCACGGACACCGGGGAGCTGTTTTTT. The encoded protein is CASSLYRTDTGELFF.

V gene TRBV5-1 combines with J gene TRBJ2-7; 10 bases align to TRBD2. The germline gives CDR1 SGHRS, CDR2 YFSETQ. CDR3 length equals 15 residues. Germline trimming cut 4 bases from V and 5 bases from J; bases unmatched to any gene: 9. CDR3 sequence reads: CASSIQGTSADEQYF. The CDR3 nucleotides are TGCGCCAGCAGCATCCAAGGGACTAGCGCCGACGAGCAGTACTTC.

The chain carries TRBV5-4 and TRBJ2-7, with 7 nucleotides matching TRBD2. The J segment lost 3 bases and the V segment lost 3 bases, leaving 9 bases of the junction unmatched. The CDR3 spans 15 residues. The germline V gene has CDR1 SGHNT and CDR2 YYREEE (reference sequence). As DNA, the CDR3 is TGTGCCAGCAGCTCCGGGACTACAGAAGGCTACGAGCAGTACTTC. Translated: CASSSGTTEGYEQYF.

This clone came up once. This CDR3 is CASSLDWGRGTGELFF. The CDR3 DNA reads as TGTGCCAGCAGCTTGGATTGGGGGAGGGGCACCGGGGAGCTGTTTTTT. The chain uses TRBV7-3 and TRBJ2-2; 7 nucleotides align to TRBD2. V lost 3 bases, J lost 4 bases, and 8 bases stayed unmatched. The CDR3 is made up of 16 amino acids. The germline gives CDR1 SGHTA, CDR2 FQGTGA.

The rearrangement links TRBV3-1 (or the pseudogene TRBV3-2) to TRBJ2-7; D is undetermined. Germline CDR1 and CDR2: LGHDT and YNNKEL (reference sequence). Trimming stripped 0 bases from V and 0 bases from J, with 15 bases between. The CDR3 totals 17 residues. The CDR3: CASSQDELTRSSYEQYF. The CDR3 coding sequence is TGTGCCAGCAGCCAAGATGAGTTGACCAGGAGCTCCTACGAGCAGTACTTC.

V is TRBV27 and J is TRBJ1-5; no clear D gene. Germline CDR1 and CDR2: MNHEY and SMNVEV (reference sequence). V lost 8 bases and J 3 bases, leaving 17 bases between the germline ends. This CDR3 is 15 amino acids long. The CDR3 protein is CASGPGVGINQPQHF. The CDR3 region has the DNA TGTGCCAGCGGCCCGGGCGTGGGAATCAATCAGCCCCAGCATTTT.